One and the same sample provided the 28 T cell receptor beta chains below, sequenced in a study of blood T cell repertoires in COVID-19 (dated by TCRdb to about 2020). Preparation of the library involved the immunoSEQ multiplex PCR assay. TCRdb holds this immuneACCESS table with in-frame rearrangements only. Some clones are missing; in checked studies, unresolved V genes explain under half, and the rest has no known cause. Within this sample are a few hundred thousand clones, with about 80% of them counted one time only. The ten largest clonotypes hold under 1.2% of the sample. The sample comprised peripheral blood. The receptors were sampled from a human donor with acute or convalescent COVID-19. The donor label of this sample is uncertain.

CDR3 coding DNA: TGTGCCAGTACCCCGGACAGTATCAATCAGCCCCAGCATTTT. Its translation is CASTPDSINQPQHF. The chain is built from TRBV19 and TRBJ1-5, with D possibly being TRBD1 (6 bases). Deletions cut 7 bases from V and 3 bases from J, with 13 bases between. The CDR3 sequence is 14 residues long. Germline CDR1 LNHDA, CDR2 SQIVND (reference sequence).

With regard to this clone: At one of its ends the junction is not consistent with the germline gene, which may arise from a read error. V is TRBV2 and J is TRBJ1-4, with a weak D call TRBD1 (6 bases). Germline V gives CDR1 SNHLY, CDR2 FYNNEI. The CDR3 contains 14 residues. CDR3 sequence (DNA): TGTGCCAGCAGTGCCGGGACAACGAATGAAAAACTGTTTTTT. Translated: CASSAGTTNEKLFF.

CDR3 residues: CASSENGAYGYTF. The CDR3 DNA sequence: TGTGCCAGCAGTGAAAATGGGGCATATGGCTACACCTTC. The J gene is TRBJ1-2, the V gene TRBV2; tentatively, D is TRBD1 (5 bases). Per germline, CDR1 SNHLY and CDR2 FYNNEI. There are 13 residues in the CDR3. V was cut by 2 bases and J by 5 bases, with 9 bases left in between. Drawing the rest from reference TRBV2 and TRBJ1-2, the complete variable domain is EPEVTQTPSHQVTQMGQEVILRCVPISNHLYFYWYRQILGQKVEFLVSFYNNEISEKSEIFDDQFSVERPDGSNFTLKIRSTKLEDSAMYFCASSENGAYGYTFGSGTRLTVV.

The chain employs TRBV7-9 and TRBJ1-1, with TRBD1 matching over 11 bases. The V gene end was trimmed by 3 bases and the J gene end by 3 bases; junction bases not matched to a gene: 6. The length of the CDR3 is 16 residues. Germline assignment: CDR1 SEHNR and CDR2 FQNEAQ (reference sequence). The DNA of the CDR3 is TGTGCCAGCAGCTTCAATCCGGGACAGGGGGACACTGAAGCTTTCTTT. Residues: CASSFNPGQGDTEAFF.

This clone was observed once. The rearrangement links TRBV23-1 to TRBJ2-3, with TRBD2 identical over 10 bases. TRBV23-1 is treated as an ORF (open reading frame) with a function not yet certain. This CDR3 is 17 amino acids long. V gave up 2 bases and J gave up 4 bases; unmatched junction bases: 9. The CDR3 region is CASSQISSGSSPDTQYF. Here the CDR3 DNA reads TGCGCCAGCAGTCAAATCTCTAGCGGGAGCTCTCCAGATACGCAGTATTTT.

The CDR3, as DNA: TGTGCCAGCAGCCCCCTGGGCAGGGCCTCCTACAATGAGCAGTTCTTC. Translation: CASSPLGRASYNEQFF. The gene calls are TRBV14 and TRBJ2-1, with D possibly being TRBD1 (5 bases). The CDR3 consists of 16 residues. CDR1 is SGHDN, CDR2 FVKESK, per germline. V gave up 4 bases and J gave up 0 bases, with 13 bases separating them.

The chain recombines TRBV10-2 with TRBJ2-7; 11 bases align to TRBD2. In germline, CDR1 is WSHSY, CDR2 SAAADI. V gave up 6 bases and J gave up 7 bases; unmatched junction bases: 11. CDR3 length: 15 amino acids. The CDR3 sequence: CASRAGTSGSIEQYF. The CDR3 region has the DNA TGCGCCAGCAGAGCCGGGACTAGCGGCTCCATTGAGCAGTACTTC.

The V gene is TRBV28, the J gene TRBJ1-5; maybe TRBD1 (6 bases). The ends were cut back, 6 bases at V and 4 bases at J, with 13 bases in the middle. The CDR3 loop spans 14 amino acids. Germline V gives CDR1 MDHEN, CDR2 SYDVKM. The CDR3 nucleotides are TGTGCCAGCAGCCTGAGACAGGCTAATCAGCCCCAGCATTTT. Amino acid sequence: CASSLRQANQPQHF.

V usage is TRBV3-1 (or the pseudogene TRBV3-2) and J usage is TRBJ2-5; D is possibly TRBD2 (6 bases). Trimming stripped 3 bases from V and 5 bases from J, with 19 bases between. This CDR3 contains 16 residues. CDR1 is LGHDT, CDR2 YNNKEL, per germline (reference sequence). CDR3 nucleotides: TGTGCCAGCAGCCAGAACGGACGGAGGGCCTCGGAGACCCAGTACTTC. Protein sequence: CASSQNGRRASETQYF.

About this clone: The sample has other DNA sequences that encode this CDR3 too. The DNA of the CDR3 is TGTGCCAGCAGTGAAGCAGGGGCCTTCTACGAGCAGTACTTC. It codes for CASSEAGAFYEQYF. V is TRBV6-1 and J is TRBJ2-7; the D gene is possibly TRBD1 (5 bases). The CDR3 consists of 14 residues. The germline gives CDR1 MNHNS, CDR2 SASEGT. Trimming cost V 0 bases and J 3 bases, with 9 bases left between them.

This clone has only a few counts. The chain uses TRBV4-2 and TRBJ2-3, with D maybe TRBD2 (5 bases). CDR3 length: 16 residues. With 2 bases removed from V and 5 bases from J, the gap between germline ends came to 17 bases. Germline CDR1 LGHNA, CDR2 YNFKEQ. The CDR3 loop reads CASSQNIGIMGDTQYF. The CDR3 DNA follows: TGTGCCAGCAGCCAAAATATCGGGATAATGGGAGATACGCAGTATTTT.

The rearrangement links TRBV19 to TRBJ1-2; D possibly corresponds to TRBD1 (5 bases). The length of the CDR3 is 14 residues. Deletions cut 6 bases from V and 2 bases from J, with 13 bases between. Germline values: CDR1 LNHDA, CDR2 SQIVND (reference sequence). The CDR3 sequence: CASRVVAGNYGYTF. CDR3 bases: TGTGCCAGTAGAGTGGTAGCAGGGAACTATGGCTACACCTTC.

This clone was detected only once. The rearrangement uses TRBV14 and TRBJ2-4, with a possible D match to TRBD2 (5 bases). The CDR3 is made up of 14 amino acids. The germline gives CDR1 SGHDN, CDR2 FVKESK. V was clipped by 4 bases and J by 9 bases, with 16 bases between them. CDR3 loop: CASSLADFKGIQYF. The CDR3 DNA follows: TGTGCCAGCAGCCTTGCGGACTTTAAAGGCATTCAGTACTTC. Variable domain in full (rest from reference TRBV14 and TRBJ2-4): EAGVTQFPSHSVIEKGQTVTLRCDPISGHDNLYWYRRVMGKEIKFLLHFVKESKQDESGMPNNRFLAERTGGTYSTLKVQPAELEDSGVYFCASSLADFKGIQYFGAGTRLSVL.

J is TRBJ1-4 and V is TRBV28, with 9 bases matching TRBD1. There are 15 residues in the CDR3. V lost 4 bases, J lost 11 bases, and 11 bases stayed unmatched. CDR1 and CDR2 (germline): MDHEN, SYDVKM. CDR3 amino acids: CASSSPGQGRWKLFF. In nucleotides, the CDR3 is TGTGCCAGCAGTTCCCCGGGACAGGGCAGGTGGAAACTGTTTTTT.

The V and J genes are TRBV14 and TRBJ1-2, with 8 bases aligning to TRBD1. Germline V gene data show CDR1 as SGHDN and CDR2 as FVKESK. V trimming: 4 bases; J trimming: 7 bases; junction bases outside the gene matches: 5. This CDR3 is built from 13 residues. CDR3 loop: CASSLAGGVGYTF. CDR3 DNA: TGTGCCAGCAGCCTCGCAGGGGGCGTTGGCTACACCTTC. The full variable domain, rest sourced from reference TRBV14 and TRBJ1-2, is EAGVTQFPSHSVIEKGQTVTLRCDPISGHDNLYWYRRVMGKEIKFLLHFVKESKQDESGMPNNRFLAERTGGTYSTLKVQPAELEDSGVYFCASSLAGGVGYTFGSGTRLTVV.

This clone appeared once. The chain combines TRBV7-9 with TRBJ1-1; 8 bases fit TRBD1. The CDR3 is made up of 17 amino acids. The J segment lost 1 base and the V segment lost 5 bases, leaving 12 bases of the junction unmatched. CDR1 and CDR2 from the germline V gene are SEHNR and FQNEAQ (reference sequence). CDR3 coding DNA: TGTGCCAGCAGCCCCATGGCAGGGGGCACGACGAACACTGAAGCTTTCTTT. Protein: CASSPMAGGTTNTEAFF.

The sample holds a few counts of this clone. The chain has TRBV3-1 (or the pseudogene TRBV3-2) and TRBJ2-4, with D maybe TRBD1 (6 bases). Germline assignment: CDR1 LGHDT and CDR2 YNNKEL (reference sequence). The V end lost 1 base, the J end lost 3 bases, and 7 bases lay between the germline ends. The CDR3 runs to 14 residues. Here the CDR3 DNA reads TGTGCCAGCAGCCAAGCGGACAGCAAAAACATTCAGTACTTC. Amino acids: CASSQADSKNIQYF.

The chain links TRBV7-9 to TRBJ1-4, with 9 bases lining up with TRBD1. V lost 5 bases to trimming and J lost 8 bases; unmatched junction nucleotides: 6. Germline CDR1 is SEHNR and CDR2 is FQNEAQ (reference sequence). The CDR3 consists of 14 residues. The CDR3 DNA reads as TGTGCCAGCAGCGCGACAGGGGGTTCGGAAAAACTGTTTTTT. Protein: CASSATGGSEKLFF.

The chain combines TRBV19 with TRBJ1-2, with 7 bases aligning to TRBD1. Per the germline V gene, CDR1 is LNHDA and CDR2 is SQIVND (reference sequence). The CDR3 has 16 residues. V dropped 6 bases and J dropped 2; count of bases not matched to a gene: 12. CDR3 loop: CASSHSLGTENYGYTF. The CDR3 DNA reads TGTGCCAGTAGCCATTCCCTCGGGACAGAAAACTATGGCTACACCTTC.

As for this clone: Other DNA variants within this sample encode the same CDR3. The chain uses TRBV18 and TRBJ1-1; weak D call: TRBD1 (5 bases). In germline, CDR1 is KGHSH, CDR2 LQKENI. Trimming took 3 bases from V and 2 from J, leaving 13 bases between them. The CDR3 is 15 amino acids. The CDR3 bases are TGTGCCAGCTCACCGGGGCAGGGCGGAAACACTGAAGCTTTCTTT. This encodes CASSPGQGGNTEAFF.

This clone was counted at least ten times. V is TRBV19 and J is TRBJ1-1; D not certain. Germline CDR1 reads LNHDA; CDR2 reads SQIVND (reference sequence). Trimming removed 6 bases from V and 4 bases from J, with 12 bases in between. The CDR3 loop spans 13 amino acids. In DNA, the CDR3 is TGTGCCAGTAGCCCCCACATTCGCACTGAAGCTTTCTTT. Its translation: CASSPHIRTEAFF.

The chain links TRBV4-1 to TRBJ1-4, with D perhaps matching TRBD1 (5 bases). Germline loops: CDR1 MGHRA, CDR2 YSYEKL. The CDR3 runs 15 residues. V dropped 0 bases and J dropped 4 bases, with 9 bases sitting between them. This CDR3 reads CASSQDGGSNEKLFF. CDR3 bases: TGCGCCAGCAGCCAAGATGGGGGGAGTAATGAAAAACTGTTTTTT.

The chain combines TRBV6-5 with TRBJ2-1; D is possibly TRBD2 (6 bases). With 0 bases removed from V and 2 bases from J, the gap between germline ends came to 8 bases. The CDR3 runs 15 residues. Germline CDR1 reads MNHEY; CDR2 reads SVGAGI. The CDR3 region is CASSYSAGPYNEQFF. CDR3 nucleotide sequence: TGTGCCAGCAGTTACTCGGCGGGGCCCTACAATGAGCAGTTCTTC.

The CDR3 DNA reads as TGTGCCAGCAGCTTAGACTTCACGAATGAGCAGTTCTTC. It encodes CASSLDFTNEQFF. The chain carries TRBV7-2 and TRBJ2-1; D is unresolved. The CDR3 spans 13 residues. V lost 1 base and J 7 bases, leaving 8 bases between the germline ends. Germline lookup yields CDR1 SGHTA and CDR2 FQGNSA.

The CDR3 DNA reads as TGTGCCAGCAGTTTGAACTTTTATGGCTACACCTTC. Protein: CASSLNFYGYTF. This chain uses TRBV28 with TRBJ1-2; D remains unclear. The ends were cut back, 3 bases at V and 5 bases at J, with 7 bases in the middle. Germline CDR1 and CDR2: MDHEN and SYDVKM. The CDR3 runs to 12 residues.

The chain's CDR3 is CSASPRVSGNTIYF. As DNA, the CDR3 is TGCAGTGCTAGTCCCAGGGTCTCTGGAAACACCATATATTTT. The chain uses TRBV20-1 and TRBJ1-3, with a tentative D call TRBD1 (5 bases). CDR1 DFQATT and CDR2 SNEGSKA come from the germline V gene (reference sequence). Trimming took 3 bases from V and 0 from J, leaving 9 bases between them. The CDR3 covers 14 residues.

This clone was detected a few times. The chain links TRBV6-5 to TRBJ1-3; D unclear. The CDR3 has 13 amino acids. Germline CDR1 is MNHEY and CDR2 is SVGAGI. The ends were cut back, 6 bases at V and 0 bases at J, with 6 bases in the middle. The CDR3 nucleotides are TGTGCCAGCAGCCTCGTCTCTGGAAACACCATATATTTT. As protein: CASSLVSGNTIYF.

This clone was counted only a few times. This chain uses TRBV30 with TRBJ2-1; the D gene is possibly TRBD1 (5 bases). This CDR3 has 14 amino acids. Trimming removed 0 bases at V and 3 bases at J, with 9 bases between. The germline CDR1 and CDR2 sequences are GTSNPN and SVGIG (reference sequence). For the CDR3, the DNA is TGTGCCTGGAGTGTAGTAGGACACTACAATGAGCAGTTCTTC. This codes for CAWSVVGHYNEQFF.